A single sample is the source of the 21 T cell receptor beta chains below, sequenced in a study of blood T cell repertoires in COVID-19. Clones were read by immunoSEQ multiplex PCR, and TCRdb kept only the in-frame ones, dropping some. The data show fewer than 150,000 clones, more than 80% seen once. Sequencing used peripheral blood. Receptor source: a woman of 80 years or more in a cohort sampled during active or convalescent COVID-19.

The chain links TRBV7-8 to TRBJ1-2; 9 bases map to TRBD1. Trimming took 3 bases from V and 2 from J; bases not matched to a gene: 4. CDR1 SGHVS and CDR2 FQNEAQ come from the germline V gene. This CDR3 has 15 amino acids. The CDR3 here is CASSFRDRANYGYTF. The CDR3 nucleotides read TGTGCCAGCAGCTTCCGGGACAGGGCGAACTATGGCTACACCTTC.

The CDR3 sequence: CASSQDWRGEQFF. DNA of the CDR3: TGTGCCAGCAGCCAAGATTGGCGCGGTGAGCAGTTCTTC. The V gene is TRBV3-1 (or the pseudogene TRBV3-2), the J gene TRBJ2-1; D is unclear. V lost 0 bases and J lost 9, with 9 bases in between. The length of the CDR3 is 13 residues. Germline V gene lookup returns CDR1 LGHDT and CDR2 YNNKEL (reference sequence).

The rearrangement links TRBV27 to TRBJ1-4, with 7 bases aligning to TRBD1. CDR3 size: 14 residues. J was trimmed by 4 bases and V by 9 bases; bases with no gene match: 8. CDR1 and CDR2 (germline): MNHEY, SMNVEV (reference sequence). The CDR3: CASQQGYSNEKLFF. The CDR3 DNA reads TGTGCCAGTCAACAGGGGTACAGTAATGAAAAACTGTTTTTT.

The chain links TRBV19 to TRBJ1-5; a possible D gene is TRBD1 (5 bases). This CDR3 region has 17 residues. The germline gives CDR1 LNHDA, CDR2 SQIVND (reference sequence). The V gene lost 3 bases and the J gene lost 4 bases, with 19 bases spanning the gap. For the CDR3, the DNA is TGTGCCAGTAGTATTACCCCAGGGAGGACGGGAAATCAGCCCCAGCATTTT. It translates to CASSITPGRTGNQPQHF.

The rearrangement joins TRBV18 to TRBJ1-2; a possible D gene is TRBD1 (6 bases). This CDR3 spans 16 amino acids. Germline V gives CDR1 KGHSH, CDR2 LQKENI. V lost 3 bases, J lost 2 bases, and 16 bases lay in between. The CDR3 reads CASSPLTAGENYGYTF. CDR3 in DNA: TGTGCCAGCTCACCTTTAACGGCAGGGGAAAACTATGGCTACACCTTC.

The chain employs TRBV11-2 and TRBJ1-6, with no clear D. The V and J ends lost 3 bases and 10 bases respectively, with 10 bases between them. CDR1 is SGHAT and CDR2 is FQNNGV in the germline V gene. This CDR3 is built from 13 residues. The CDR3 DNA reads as TGTGCCAGCAGCTTGGCTCTTAGCTCACCCCTCCACTTT. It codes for CASSLALSSPLHF.

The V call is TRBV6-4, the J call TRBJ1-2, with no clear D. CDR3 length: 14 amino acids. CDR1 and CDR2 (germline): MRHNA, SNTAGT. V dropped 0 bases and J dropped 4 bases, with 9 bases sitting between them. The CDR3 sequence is CASSDSREFYGYTF. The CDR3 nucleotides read TGTGCCAGCAGTGACTCTCGGGAGTTCTATGGCTACACCTTC.

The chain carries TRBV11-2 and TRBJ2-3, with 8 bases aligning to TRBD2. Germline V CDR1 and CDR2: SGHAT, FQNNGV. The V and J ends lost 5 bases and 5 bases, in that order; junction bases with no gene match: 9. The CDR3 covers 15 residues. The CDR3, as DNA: TGTGCCAGCAGCAGAAGTCGGGGGGGCGGAGATACGCAGTATTTT. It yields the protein CASSRSRGGGDTQYF.

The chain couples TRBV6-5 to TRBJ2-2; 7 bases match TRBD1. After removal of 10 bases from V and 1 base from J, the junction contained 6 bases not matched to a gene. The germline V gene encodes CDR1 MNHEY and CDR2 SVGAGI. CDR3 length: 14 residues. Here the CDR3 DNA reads TGTGCCACTCGAAGGACAGGGAACACCGGGGAGCTGTTTTTT. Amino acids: CATRRTGNTGELFF.

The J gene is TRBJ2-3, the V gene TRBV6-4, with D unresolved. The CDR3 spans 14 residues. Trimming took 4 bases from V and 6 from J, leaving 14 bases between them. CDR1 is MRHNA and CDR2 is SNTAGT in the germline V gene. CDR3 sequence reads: CASSVSASADTQYF. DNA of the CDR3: TGTGCCAGCAGTGTTTCAGCCAGCGCGGATACGCAGTATTTT.

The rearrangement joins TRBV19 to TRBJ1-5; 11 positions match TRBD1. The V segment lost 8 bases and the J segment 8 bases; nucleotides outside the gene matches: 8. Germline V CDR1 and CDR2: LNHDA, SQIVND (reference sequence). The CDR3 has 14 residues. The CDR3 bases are TGTGCCAGTTCCCCCGGGACAGGGGGGGAGCCCCAGCATTTT. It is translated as CASSPGTGGEPQHF.

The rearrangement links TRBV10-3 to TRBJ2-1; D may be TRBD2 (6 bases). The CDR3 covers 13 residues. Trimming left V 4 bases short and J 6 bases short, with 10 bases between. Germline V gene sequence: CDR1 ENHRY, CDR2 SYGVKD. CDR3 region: CAISGGLRNEQFF. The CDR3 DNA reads TGTGCCATCAGTGGGGGACTCCGCAATGAGCAGTTCTTC.

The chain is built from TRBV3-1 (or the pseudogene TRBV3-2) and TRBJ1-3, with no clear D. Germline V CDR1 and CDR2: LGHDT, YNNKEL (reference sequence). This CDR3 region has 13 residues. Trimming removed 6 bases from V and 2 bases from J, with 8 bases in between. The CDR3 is CASSRTAGNTIYF. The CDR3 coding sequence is TGTGCCAGCAGTCGAACAGCTGGAAACACCATATATTTT.

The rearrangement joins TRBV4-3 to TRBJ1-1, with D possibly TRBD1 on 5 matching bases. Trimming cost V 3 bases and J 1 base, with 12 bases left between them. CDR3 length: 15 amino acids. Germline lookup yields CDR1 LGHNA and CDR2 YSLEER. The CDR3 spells CASSQVGVTNTEAFF. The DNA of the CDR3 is TGCGCCAGCAGCCAGGTAGGGGTTACGAACACTGAAGCTTTCTTT.

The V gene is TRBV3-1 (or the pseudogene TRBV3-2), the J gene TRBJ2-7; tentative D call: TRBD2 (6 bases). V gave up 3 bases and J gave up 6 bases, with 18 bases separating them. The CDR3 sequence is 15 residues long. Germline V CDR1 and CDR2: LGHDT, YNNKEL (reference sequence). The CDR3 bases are TGTGCCAGCAGCCAGACGACTAGGGGTAGAGTCGAGCAGTACTTC. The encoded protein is CASSQTTRGRVEQYF.

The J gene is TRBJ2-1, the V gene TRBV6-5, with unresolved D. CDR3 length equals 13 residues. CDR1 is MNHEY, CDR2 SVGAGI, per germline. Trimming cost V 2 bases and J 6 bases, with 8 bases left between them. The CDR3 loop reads CASSYTFSNEQFF. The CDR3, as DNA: TGTGCCAGCAGTTACACCTTTAGCAATGAGCAGTTCTTC.

The CDR3 DNA reads as TGTGCCAGCAGGTTTGGGGCCGGGGGGGAGCAGTACTTC. This codes for CASRFGAGGEQYF. The chain uses TRBV7-6 and TRBJ2-7; TRBD2 matches at 7 bases. The CDR3 runs to 13 residues. From germline, CDR1 is SGHVS and CDR2 FNYEAQ. V shed 6 bases and J 7 bases; nucleotides not matched to a gene: 9.

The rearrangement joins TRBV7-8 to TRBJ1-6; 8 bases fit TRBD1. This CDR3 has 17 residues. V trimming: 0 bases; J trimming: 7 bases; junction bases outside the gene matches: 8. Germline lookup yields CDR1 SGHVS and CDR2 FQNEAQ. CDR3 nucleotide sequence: TGTGCCAGCAGCTTAGCGCGGACAGGGAGGAGGAATTCACCCCTCCACTTT. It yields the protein CASSLARTGRRNSPLHF.

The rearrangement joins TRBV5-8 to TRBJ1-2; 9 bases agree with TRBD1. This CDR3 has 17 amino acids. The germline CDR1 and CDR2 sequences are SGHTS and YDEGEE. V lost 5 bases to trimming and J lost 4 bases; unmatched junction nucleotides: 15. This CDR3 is CASRPRDRVSTGYGYTF. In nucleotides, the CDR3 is TGTGCCAGCAGGCCCCGGGACAGGGTCTCAACTGGCTATGGCTACACCTTC.

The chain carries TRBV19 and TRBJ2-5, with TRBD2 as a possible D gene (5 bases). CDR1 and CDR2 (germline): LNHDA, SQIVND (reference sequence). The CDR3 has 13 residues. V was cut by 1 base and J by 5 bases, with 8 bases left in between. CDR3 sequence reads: CASSIVSGETQYF. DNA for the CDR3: TGTGCCAGTAGTATAGTCTCGGGGGAGACCCAGTACTTC.

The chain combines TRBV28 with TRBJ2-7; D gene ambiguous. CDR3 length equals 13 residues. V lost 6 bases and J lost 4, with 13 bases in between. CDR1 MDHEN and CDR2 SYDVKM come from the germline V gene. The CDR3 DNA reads TGTGCCAGCAGCGAGAGGCAGCGTTACGAGCAGTACGTC. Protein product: CASSERQRYEQYV.